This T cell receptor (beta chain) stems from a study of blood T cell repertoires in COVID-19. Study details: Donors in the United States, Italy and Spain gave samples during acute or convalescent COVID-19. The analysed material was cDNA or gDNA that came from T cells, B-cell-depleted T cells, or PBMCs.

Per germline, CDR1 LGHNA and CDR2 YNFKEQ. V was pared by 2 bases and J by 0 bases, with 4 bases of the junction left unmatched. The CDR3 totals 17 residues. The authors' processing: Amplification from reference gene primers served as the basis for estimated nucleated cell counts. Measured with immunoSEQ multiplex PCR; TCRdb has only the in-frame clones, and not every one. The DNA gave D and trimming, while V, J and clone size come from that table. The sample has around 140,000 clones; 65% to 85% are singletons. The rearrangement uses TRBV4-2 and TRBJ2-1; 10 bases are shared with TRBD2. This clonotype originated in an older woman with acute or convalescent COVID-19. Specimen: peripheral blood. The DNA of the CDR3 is TGTGCCAGCAGCCAAAAGACTAGCGGGTACTCCTACAATGAGCAGTTCTTC. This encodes CASSQKTSGYSYNEQFF.